Listed below are T cell receptor beta chains from one sample, sequenced in a study of OX40 agonist ivuxolimab in advanced cancers. Clones were read by immunoSEQ multiplex PCR, and TCRdb kept only the in-frame ones, dropping some. The table shows around 100,000 clones, with roughly 90% occurring only once. Source: CD4+ or CD8+ T cells sorted from blood, taken in a trial of the OX40 agonist ivuxolimab. The receptors shown here come from an adult with an advanced solid tumor such as melanoma, head and neck, liver or kidney cancer. Both conserved end residues are part of each CDR3. Each record gives: clone size, D gene, J gene, V gene, CDR3 protein, CDR3 DNA. D genes are given only for firm matches. Some rows mark clone size as missing; the rest say once, few, many or name a class of expanded clone.

size: -; D: -; J: TRBJ2-7; V: TRBV28; CDR3: CASSLLGASVVYF; DNA: TGTGCCAGCAGTTTGTTGGGTGCGAGCGTGGTGTACTTC
size: -; D: -; J: TRBJ1-3; V: TRBV5-1; CDR3: CASSPMGVGNTIYF; DNA: TGCGCCAGCAGCCCCATGGGGGTGGGAAACACCATATATTTT
size: -; D: TRBD2; J: TRBJ2-5; V: TRBV27; CDR3: CASSLLPLTGGGVETQYF; DNA: TGTGCCAGCAGTTTACTCCCCTTAACGGGAGGCGGGGTAGAGACCCAGTACTTC
size: -; D: -; J: TRBJ2-7; V: TRBV7-2; CDR3: CASSLEGSISYEQYF; DNA: TGTGCCAGCAGCTTAGAAGGATCTATCTCCTACGAGCAGTACTTC
size: -; D: TRBD1; J: TRBJ1-2; V: TRBV5-1; CDR3: CASSLEGQGDYGYTF; DNA: TGCGCCAGCAGCTTGGAAGGACAGGGGGACTATGGCTACACCTTC
size: -; D: -; J: TRBJ1-1; V: TRBV10-2; CDR3: CASSGPAGVMNTEAFF; DNA: TGCGCCAGCAGTGGCCCGGCGGGGGTAATGAACACTGAAGCTTTCTTT
size: -; D: -; J: TRBJ2-3; V: TRBV19; CDR3: CASSKGTPADTQYF; DNA: TGTGCCAGTAGTAAGGGGACGCCGGCTGATACGCAGTATTTT
size: -; D: TRBD2; J: TRBJ2-3; V: TRBV5-6; CDR3: CASSLTSGTLAYTQYF; DNA: TGTGCCAGCAGCTTGACTAGCGGGACTCTAGCATATACGCAGTATTTT
size: -; D: TRBD1; J: TRBJ2-7; V: TRBV28; CDR3: CASSGTAYEQYF; DNA: TGTGCCAGCAGTGGGACAGCCTACGAGCAGTACTTC
size: -; D: -; J: TRBJ2-3; V: TRBV7-9; CDR3: CASSSNRNTQYF; DNA: TGTGCCAGCAGTTCTAACCGAAATACGCAGTATTTT
size: -; D: TRBD1; J: TRBJ1-5; V: TRBV30; CDR3: CAWSSQGTSYQPQHF; DNA: TGTGCCTGGAGTTCACAGGGGACAAGCTATCAGCCCCAGCATTTT
size: -; D: TRBD2; J: TRBJ2-7; V: TRBV30; CDR3: CAWSVLAGGPGEQYF; DNA: TGTGCCTGGAGTGTACTGGCGGGAGGGCCGGGGGAGCAGTACTTC
size: -; D: TRBD1; J: TRBJ1-3; V: TRBV9; CDR3: CASSVEGGRAIYF; DNA: TGTGCCAGCAGCGTAGAAGGGGGCAGGGCCATATATTTT
size: -; D: -; J: TRBJ2-5; V: TRBV11-2; CDR3: CASSLGLYQETQYF; DNA: TGTGCCAGCAGCTTAGGACTGTACCAAGAGACCCAGTACTTC
size: -; D: -; J: TRBJ1-2; V: TRBV7-9; CDR3: CASSLEQRNGYTF; DNA: TGTGCCAGCAGCTTAGAACAGAGAAATGGCTACACCTTC
size: -; D: TRBD1; J: TRBJ1-1; V: TRBV6-1; CDR3: CASSEAPDRAMEAFF; DNA: TGTGCCAGCAGTGAAGCGCCCGACAGGGCTATGGAAGCTTTCTTT
size: -; D: -; J: TRBJ1-5; V: TRBV6-1; CDR3: CASSEGQSSNQPQHF; DNA: TGTGCCAGCAGTGAAGGACAGTCTAGCAATCAGCCCCAGCATTTT
size: -; D: -; J: TRBJ2-7; V: TRBV28; CDR3: CASRPTGSYEQYF; DNA: TGTGCCAGCAGACCCACAGGCTCCTACGAGCAGTACTTC
size: -; D: TRBD2; J: TRBJ2-2; V: TRBV6-6; CDR3: CASRNAGVLTGELFF; DNA: TGTGCCAGCAGAAATGCGGGGGTCCTCACCGGGGAGCTGTTTTTT
size: -; D: TRBD1; J: TRBJ1-1; V: TRBV6-5; CDR3: CASTATGTNTEAFF; DNA: TGTGCCAGCACCGCGACAGGGACGAACACTGAAGCTTTCTTT
size: -; D: -; J: TRBJ2-3; V: TRBV11-2; CDR3: CASSFSGARIRDTQYF; DNA: TGTGCCAGCAGCTTCTCCGGGGCCCGGATAAGGGATACGCAGTATTTT
size: -; D: TRBD1; J: TRBJ1-2; V: TRBV6-5; CDR3: CASRTGGNYGYTF; DNA: TGTGCCAGTCGGACAGGGGGGAACTATGGCTACACCTTC
size: -; D: -; J: TRBJ1-6; V: TRBV7-3; CDR3: CASSIPGILPLHF; DNA: TGTGCCAGCAGCATCCCAGGGATTCTCCCCCTCCACTTT
size: -; D: TRBD1; J: TRBJ1-5; V: TRBV25-1; CDR3: CASRGQGGGNQPQHF; DNA: TGTGCCAGCAGAGGACAGGGTGGCGGTAATCAGCCCCAGCATTTT
size: few; D: TRBD1; J: TRBJ2-2; V: TRBV6-5; CDR3: CASRQGLLNTGELFF; DNA: TGTGCCAGCAGACAGGGGCTCTTGAACACCGGGGAGCTGTTTTTT
size: -; D: -; J: TRBJ2-1; V: TRBV27; CDR3: CASSLRGTKTYNEQFF; DNA: TGTGCCAGCAGTTTAAGGGGGACGAAGACCTACAATGAGCAGTTCTTC
size: -; D: -; J: TRBJ1-5; V: TRBV28; CDR3: CANGGFGNQPQHF; DNA: TGTGCCAACGGGGGTTTTGGCAATCAGCCCCAGCATTTT
size: -; D: -; J: TRBJ1-1; V: TRBV11-1; CDR3: CASSSDQGYTEAFF; DNA: TGTGCCAGCAGCTCGGACCAGGGGTACACTGAAGCTTTCTTT
size: -; D: -; J: TRBJ2-3; V: TRBV25-1; CDR3: CASSEASADTQYF; DNA: TGTGCCAGCAGTGAGGCCTCGGCAGATACGCAGTATTTT
size: -; D: TRBD2; J: TRBJ2-4; V: TRBV29-1; CDR3: CSVGYSGTLAKNIQYF; DNA: TGCAGCGTGGGATACAGCGGGACCTTAGCCAAAAACATTCAGTACTTC
size: -; D: -; J: TRBJ1-2; V: TRBV11-2; CDR3: CASSRGQTNYGYTF; DNA: TGTGCCAGCAGCCGAGGACAGACTAACTATGGCTACACCTTC
size: -; D: -; J: TRBJ1-1; V: TRBV11-1; CDR3: CASSRAGNTEAFF; DNA: TGTGCCAGCAGCCGAGCCGGGAACACTGAAGCTTTCTTT
size: -; D: -; J: TRBJ2-2; V: TRBV6-1; CDR3: CASSVGNTGELFF; DNA: TGTGCCAGCAGCGTGGGAAACACCGGGGAGCTGTTTTTT
size: -; D: -; J: TRBJ2-7; V: TRBV7-2; CDR3: CASSLAYLEQYF; DNA: TGTGCCAGCAGCTTAGCTTATCTCGAGCAGTACTTC
size: -; D: -; J: TRBJ1-1; V: TRBV9; CDR3: CASSVGYPNTEAFF; DNA: TGTGCCAGCAGCGTAGGGTACCCGAACACTGAAGCTTTCTTT
size: -; D: TRBD2; J: TRBJ2-7; V: TRBV5-1; CDR3: CASSLGTSYHEQYF; DNA: TGCGCCAGCAGCCTCGGGACTAGCTACCACGAGCAGTACTTC
size: -; D: TRBD1; J: TRBJ1-2; V: TRBV4-1; CDR3: CASSQGTGRNYGYTF; DNA: TGCGCCAGCAGCCAAGGGACAGGGAGGAACTATGGCTACACCTTC
size: -; D: -; J: TRBJ2-5; V: TRBV5-1; CDR3: CASSFGARGEETQYF; DNA: TGCGCCAGCAGCTTTGGGGCGAGGGGGGAAGAGACCCAGTACTTC
size: -; D: -; J: TRBJ2-2; V: TRBV13; CDR3: CASSPREDFTGELFF; DNA: TGTGCCAGCAGCCCGAGGGAGGACTTCACCGGGGAGCTGTTTTTT
size: -; D: -; J: TRBJ2-3; V: TRBV5-1; CDR3: CASSTGTDTQYF; DNA: TGCGCCAGCAGCACGGGCACAGATACGCAGTATTTT
size: -; D: -; J: TRBJ2-6; V: TRBV14; CDR3: CASSPDIGGTGANVLTF; DNA: TGTGCCAGCAGCCCTGACATAGGGGGAACTGGGGCCAACGTCCTGACTTTC
size: -; D: -; J: TRBJ1-3; V: TRBV6-5; CDR3: CASSPTYDSGNTIYF; DNA: TGTGCCAGCAGCCCGACCTATGACTCTGGAAACACCATATATTTT
size: -; D: -; J: TRBJ1-2; V: TRBV10-2; CDR3: CASSEGRGGPYGYTF; DNA: TGCGCCAGCAGTGAGGGGCGGGGGGGACCCTATGGCTACACCTTC
size: -; D: TRBD1; J: TRBJ1-1; V: TRBV6-6; CDR3: CASSRPGTGGAFF; DNA: TGTGCCAGCAGTCGCCCCGGGACAGGGGGAGCTTTCTTT
size: -; D: TRBD1; J: TRBJ2-5; V: TRBV6-5; CDR3: CASSPKADRASQYF; DNA: TGTGCCAGCAGTCCAAAAGCTGACAGGGCGTCCCAGTACTTC
size: -; D: TRBD1; J: TRBJ2-1; V: TRBV19; CDR3: CASKDRGNEQFF; DNA: TGTGCCAGTAAGGACAGGGGGAATGAGCAGTTCTTC
size: -; D: -; J: TRBJ1-4; V: TRBV27; CDR3: CASGGGPGGGKLFF; DNA: TGTGCCAGCGGAGGAGGGCCCGGGGGGGGGAAACTGTTTTTT
size: -; D: -; J: TRBJ1-1; V: TRBV7-3; CDR3: CASSPQGLLEAFF; DNA: TGTGCCAGCAGCCCCCAGGGACTTCTTGAAGCTTTCTTT
size: -; D: -; J: TRBJ2-1; V: TRBV7-9; CDR3: CASSLVGSWDEQFF; DNA: TGTGCCAGCAGCTTAGTGGGCTCATGGGATGAGCAGTTCTTC
size: -; D: -; J: TRBJ1-1; V: TRBV5-4; CDR3: CASSLLDTEAFF; DNA: TGTGCCAGCAGCTTGTTGGATACTGAAGCTTTCTTT
size: few; D: TRBD2; J: TRBJ2-2; V: TRBV5-1; CDR3: CASSLVLAGTNTGELFF; DNA: TGCGCCAGCAGCTTAGTTCTAGCGGGGACCAACACCGGGGAGCTGTTTTTT
size: once; D: -; J: TRBJ2-7; V: TRBV29-1; CDR3: CSVEGTTTYEQYF; DNA: TGCAGCGTTGAAGGGACTACAACCTACGAGCAGTACTTC
size: -; D: -; J: TRBJ2-3; V: TRBV5-1; CDR3: CASTETGPGRDTQYF; DNA: TGCGCCAGCACCGAAACGGGGCCAGGGAGAGATACGCAGTATTTT